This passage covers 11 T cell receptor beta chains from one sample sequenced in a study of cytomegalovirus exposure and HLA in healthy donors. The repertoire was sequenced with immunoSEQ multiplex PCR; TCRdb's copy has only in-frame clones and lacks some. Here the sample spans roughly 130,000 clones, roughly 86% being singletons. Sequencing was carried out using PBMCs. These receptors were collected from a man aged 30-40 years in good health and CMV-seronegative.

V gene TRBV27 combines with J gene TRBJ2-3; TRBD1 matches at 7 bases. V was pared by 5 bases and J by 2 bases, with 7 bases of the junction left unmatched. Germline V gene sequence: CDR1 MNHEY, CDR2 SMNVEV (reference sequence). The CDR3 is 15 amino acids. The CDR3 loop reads CASSPGTVFTDTQYF. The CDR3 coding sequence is TGTGCCAGCAGTCCCGGGACAGTTTTCACAGATACGCAGTATTTT.

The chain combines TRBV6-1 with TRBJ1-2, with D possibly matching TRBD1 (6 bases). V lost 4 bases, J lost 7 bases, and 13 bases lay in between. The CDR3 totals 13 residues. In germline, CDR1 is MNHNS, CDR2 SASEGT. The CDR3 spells CASSARDKAGYTF. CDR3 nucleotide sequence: TGTGCCAGCAGTGCCCGGGACAAAGCTGGCTACACCTTC.

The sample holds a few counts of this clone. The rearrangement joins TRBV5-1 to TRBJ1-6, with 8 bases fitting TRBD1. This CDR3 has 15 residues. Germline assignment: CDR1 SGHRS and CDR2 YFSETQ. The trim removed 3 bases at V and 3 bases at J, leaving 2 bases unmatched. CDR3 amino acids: CASSSGQGYNSPLHF. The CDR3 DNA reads TGCGCCAGCAGCTCTGGACAGGGCTATAATTCACCCCTCCACTTT.

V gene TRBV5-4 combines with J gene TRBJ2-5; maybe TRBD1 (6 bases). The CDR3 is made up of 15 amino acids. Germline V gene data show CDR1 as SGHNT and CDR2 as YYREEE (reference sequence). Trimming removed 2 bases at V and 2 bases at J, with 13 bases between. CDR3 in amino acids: CASSFARGGQETQYF. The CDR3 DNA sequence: TGTGCCAGCAGCTTCGCCAGGGGCGGGCAAGAGACCCAGTACTTC.

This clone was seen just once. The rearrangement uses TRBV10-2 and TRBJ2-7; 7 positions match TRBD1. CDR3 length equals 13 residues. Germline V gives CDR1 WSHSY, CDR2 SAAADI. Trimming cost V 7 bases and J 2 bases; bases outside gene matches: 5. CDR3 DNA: TGCGCCAGCAACGGGACAGTGGCCTACGAGCAGTACTTC. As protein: CASNGTVAYEQYF.

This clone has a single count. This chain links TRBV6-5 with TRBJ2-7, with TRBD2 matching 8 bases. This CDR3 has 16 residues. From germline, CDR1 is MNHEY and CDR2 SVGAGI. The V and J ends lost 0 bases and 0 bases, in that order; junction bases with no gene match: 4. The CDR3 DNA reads TGTGCCAGCAGTTACTCGACGGGAGGGCCCTCCTACGAGCAGTACTTC. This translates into CASSYSTGGPSYEQYF.

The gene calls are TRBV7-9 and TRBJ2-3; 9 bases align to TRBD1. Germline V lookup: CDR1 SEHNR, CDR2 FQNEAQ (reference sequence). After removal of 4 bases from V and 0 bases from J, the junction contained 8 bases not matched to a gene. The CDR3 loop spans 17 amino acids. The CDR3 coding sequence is TGTGCCAGCAGCTCAGACAGGGGGAAGACTAGCACAGATACGCAGTATTTT. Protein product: CASSSDRGKTSTDTQYF. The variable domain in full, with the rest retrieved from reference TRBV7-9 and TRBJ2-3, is DTGVSQNPRHKITKRGQNVTFRCDPISEHNRLYWYRQTLGQGPEFLTYFQNEAQLEKSRLLSDRFSAERPKGSFSTLEIQRTEQGDSAMYLCASSSDRGKTSTDTQYFGPGTRLTVL.

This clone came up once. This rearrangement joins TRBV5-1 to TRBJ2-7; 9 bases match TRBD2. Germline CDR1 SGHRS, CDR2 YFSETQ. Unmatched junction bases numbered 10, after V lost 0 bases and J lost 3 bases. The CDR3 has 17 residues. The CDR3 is CASSLGRRVAGDYEQYF. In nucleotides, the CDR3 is TGCGCCAGCAGCTTGGGGCGGCGGGTAGCGGGAGACTACGAGCAGTACTTC.

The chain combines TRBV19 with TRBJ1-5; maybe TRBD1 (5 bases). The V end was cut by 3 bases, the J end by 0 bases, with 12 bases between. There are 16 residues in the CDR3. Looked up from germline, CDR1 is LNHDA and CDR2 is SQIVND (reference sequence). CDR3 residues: CASSIGAGSSNQPQHF. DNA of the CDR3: TGTGCCAGTAGTATTGGGGCCGGAAGTAGCAATCAGCCCCAGCATTTT.

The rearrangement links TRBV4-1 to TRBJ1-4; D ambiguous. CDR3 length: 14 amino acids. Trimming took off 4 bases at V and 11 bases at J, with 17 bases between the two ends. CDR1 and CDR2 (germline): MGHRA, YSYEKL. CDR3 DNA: TGCGCCAGCAGCCCAGGAGGATTATACGGGAAACTGTTTTTT. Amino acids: CASSPGGLYGKLFF.

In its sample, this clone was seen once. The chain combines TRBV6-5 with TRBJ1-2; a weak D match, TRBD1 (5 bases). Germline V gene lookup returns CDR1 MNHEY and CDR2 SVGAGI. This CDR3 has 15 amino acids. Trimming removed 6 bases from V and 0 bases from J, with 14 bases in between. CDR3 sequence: CASRGGALANYGYTF. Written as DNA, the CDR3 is TGTGCCAGCAGGGGGGGAGCTCTGGCTAACTATGGCTACACCTTC.